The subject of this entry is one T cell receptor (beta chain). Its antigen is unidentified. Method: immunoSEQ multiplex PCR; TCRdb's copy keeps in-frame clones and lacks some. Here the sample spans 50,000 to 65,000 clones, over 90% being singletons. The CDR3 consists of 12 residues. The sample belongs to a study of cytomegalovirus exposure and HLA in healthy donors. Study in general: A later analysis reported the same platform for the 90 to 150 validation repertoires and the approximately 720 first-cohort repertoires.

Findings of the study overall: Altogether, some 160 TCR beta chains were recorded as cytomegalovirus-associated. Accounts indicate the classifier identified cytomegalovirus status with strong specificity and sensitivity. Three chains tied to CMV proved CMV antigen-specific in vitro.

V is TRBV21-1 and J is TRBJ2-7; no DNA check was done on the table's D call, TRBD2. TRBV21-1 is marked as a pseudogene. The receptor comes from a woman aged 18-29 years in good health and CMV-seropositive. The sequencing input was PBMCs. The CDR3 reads CASSARLYEQYF. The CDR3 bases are TGTGCCAGCAGCGCCCGACTCTACGAGCAGTACTTC.